This T cell receptor (beta chain) is from a study of shared clonotypes between healthy human individuals. On the study more broadly: Each donor had three CD4 naive, three CD4 memory, two CD8 naive and one CD8 memory plate. Broader study findings: Compared with clonotypes that all four donors shared, non-shared clonotypes had lower generation probabilities.

For this clone: What it binds is not known.

Libraries were prepared by immunoSEQ multiplex PCR; TCRdb keeps only in-frame clonotypes and omits some of them. The table has fewer than 1 million clones, 90% to 97% seen once. Germline V gene lookup returns CDR1 SGDLS and CDR2 YYNGEE. V lost 5 bases and J lost 4, with 13 bases in between. The CDR3 totals 14 residues. Naive CD8 cells lacked CD45RO and underwent positive selection for CCR7, leaving out terminally differentiated effector memory CD45RA+ cells. The material sequenced was naive CD8+ T cells sorted from blood. This sequence originates from a man between 25 and 39 years old in good health. The chain has TRBV9 and TRBJ1-3; possibly TRBD1 for D (6 bases). CDR3 loop: CASRARDTGNTIYF. Written as DNA, the CDR3 is TGTGCCAGCAGGGCCCGGGACACGGGAAACACCATATATTTT.